The 23 T cell receptor beta chains below come from one sample, sequenced in a study of blood T cells in healthy people across ages. Using a J-beta primer mix together with a sample-barcoded 5' primer, a second PCR was run for roughly 6 to 12 cycles. One entry per CDR3 protein, called by TCRdb with MiXCR from the 5' RACE reads. Among about a million distinct CDR3 sequences listed, 45% to 60% were seen once. Sequences were obtained from blood. The receptor set was obtained from a woman in her sixties in good health.

This clonotype was observed many times. Germline and junction disagree at one end, which may indicate a read error. The chain recombines TRBV18 with TRBJ1-1; D remains ambiguous. This CDR3 has 13 residues. CDR1 is KGHSH, CDR2 LQKENI, per germline. CDR3 in DNA: TGCGCCAGCAGCCGAACAGTCAACACTGAAGCTTTCTTT. Protein product: CASSRTVNTEAFF.

This clonotype is a singleton in its sample. The rearrangement joins TRBV7-9 to TRBJ1-5; 7 bases map to TRBD1. The CDR3 totals 15 residues. V gave up 5 bases and J gave up 0 bases; unmatched junction bases: 4. CDR1 and CDR2 from the germline V gene are SEHNR and FQNEAQ (reference sequence). This chain's CDR3 is CASSPRGNSNQPQHF. Here the CDR3 DNA reads TGTGCCAGCAGCCCCAGGGGGAATAGCAATCAGCCCCAGCATTTT. Full variable domain (outside the CDR3, taken from reference TRBV7-9 and TRBJ1-5): DTGVSQNPRHKITKRGQNVTFRCDPISEHNRLYWYRQTLGQGPEFLTYFQNEAQLEKSRLLSDRFSAERPKGSFSTLEIQRTEQGDSAMYLCASSPRGNSNQPQHFGDGTRLSIL.

The chain carries TRBV7-6 and TRBJ2-7; D is unresolved. Gene TRBJ2-1 matches the end of the DNA better, so the J call may be wrong. This CDR3 has 13 residues. CDR1 is SGHVS, CDR2 FNYEAQ, per germline. CDR3 in amino acids: CASSADFYNEQFF. CDR3 coding DNA: TGTGCCAGCAGCGCGGATTTCTACAATGAGCAGTTCTTC.

This clonotype was detected a few times. This chain joins TRBV6-2 or TRBV6-3 and TRBJ2-7, with TRBD1 matching over 8 bases. The CDR3 contains 16 residues. Germline V gene data show CDR1 as MNHEY and CDR2 as SVGEGT. Trimming removed 6 bases from V and 3 bases from J; junction bases left unmatched: 13. CDR3 DNA: TGTGCCAGCAGCCCGCCCCCCGGGACAGGCTACTACGAGCAGTACTTC. This codes for CASSPPPGTGYYEQYF.

The chain recombines TRBV20-1 with TRBJ2-5, with D perhaps TRBD1 (6 bases). CDR1 DFQATT and CDR2 SNEGSKA come from the germline V gene (reference sequence). Trimming removed 8 bases at V and 2 bases at J, with 21 bases between. CDR3 length: 15 amino acids. In DNA, the CDR3 is TGCAGTTCCGCAGAGGGGCAGGGGATGCAAGAGACCCAGTACTTC. Residues: CSSAEGQGMQETQYF.

This chain links TRBV6-6 with TRBJ1-2; D may be TRBD1 (6 bases). CDR1 is MNHNY and CDR2 is SVGAGI in the germline V gene (reference sequence). The V end lost 7 bases, the J end lost 0 bases, and 12 bases lay between the germline ends. This CDR3 spans 14 amino acids. The CDR3 loop reads CASIPGGTNYGYTF. The CDR3 coding sequence is TGTGCCAGCATCCCCGGGGGCACTAACTATGGCTACACCTTC.

This clonotype was seen only a few times. V is TRBV20-1 and J is TRBJ2-1; 13 bases map to TRBD2. This CDR3 region has 17 residues. V lost 1 base, J lost 1 base, and 4 bases stayed unmatched. Germline V gene sequence: CDR1 DFQATT, CDR2 SNEGSKA (reference sequence). The CDR3, as DNA: TGCAGTGCTAGAGGAACTAGCGGGAGGGTGTCCTACAATGAGCAGTTCTTC. Protein: CSARGTSGRVSYNEQFF.

This clonotype was seen just once. The chain recombines TRBV2 with TRBJ2-7; D call uncertain. The V end lost 5 bases, the J end lost 3 bases, and 20 bases lay between the germline ends. Germline lookup yields CDR1 SNHLY and CDR2 FYNNEI. The CDR3 contains 16 residues. The CDR3 protein is CASSRFSTRPCYEQYF. The DNA for the CDR3 is TGTGCCAGCAGTAGGTTTAGCACGAGACCTTGCTACGAGCAGTACTTC.

In its sample, this clonotype was seen once. Here the CDR3 DNA reads TGTGCCAGCAGTCTGTACGGGGTATCTGGGGCCAACGTCCTGACTTTC. Translated: CASSLYGVSGANVLTF. V gene TRBV28 combines with J gene TRBJ2-6, with a weak D call TRBD2 (5 bases). The CDR3 length is 16 residues. Germline V gene sequence: CDR1 MDHEN, CDR2 SYDVKM. V lost 5 bases and J lost 1, with 12 bases in between.

V is TRBV9 and J is TRBJ1-2, with a weak D call TRBD1 (6 bases). Trimming left V 3 bases short and J 6 bases short, with 9 bases between. The CDR3 extends over 12 amino acids. Germline V lookup: CDR1 SGDLS, CDR2 YYNGEE. CDR3 sequence reads: CASSAYRDGYTF. The CDR3 region has the DNA TGTGCCAGCAGCGCGTACAGGGATGGCTACACCTTC.

The chain employs TRBV4-2 and TRBJ2-1, with 11 bases that match TRBD2. The CDR3 sequence is 22 residues long. CDR1 and CDR2 from the germline V gene are LGHNA and YNFKEQ. J was trimmed by 0 bases and V by 1 base; bases with no gene match: 17. The CDR3 sequence: CASSQGLAGGSPISSSYNEQFF. The CDR3, as DNA: TGTGCCAGCAGCCAAGGCTTAGCGGGAGGGTCCCCCATTTCCAGCTCCTACAATGAGCAGTTCTTC.

V is TRBV28 and J is TRBJ1-1; 8 nucleotides agree with TRBD1. Trimming at V came to 4 bases and at J to 5 bases, leaving 12 bases not matched to a gene. This CDR3 spans 16 amino acids. Germline loops: CDR1 MDHEN, CDR2 SYDVKM. CDR3 sequence: CASSWMRRTGRTEAFF. The CDR3 bases are TGTGCCAGCAGTTGGATGAGAAGGACAGGGAGAACTGAAGCTTTCTTT.

J is TRBJ1-5 and V is TRBV2; D is uncertain. Germline lookup yields CDR1 SNHLY and CDR2 FYNNEI. V lost 7 bases and J lost 7, with 20 bases in between. This CDR3 comprises 15 residues. The CDR3 region is CASMTKTGSEQPQHF. CDR3 in DNA: TGTGCCAGCATGACTAAGACTGGGTCGGAACAGCCCCAGCATTTT.

This chain uses TRBV12-3 or TRBV12-4 with TRBJ1-4; unclear D gene. The germline V and J ends were trimmed by 5 bases and 8 bases, with 12 bases remaining between them. The length of the CDR3 is 13 residues. This chain's CDR3 is CASSLGLREKLFF. The DNA for the CDR3 is TGTGCCAGCAGTCTAGGGCTTCGGGAAAAACTGTTTTTT.

V is TRBV7-2 and J is TRBJ2-7, with 7 bases matching TRBD2. The J call may be incorrect, as the DNA end agrees better with TRBJ2-5. CDR1 and CDR2 (germline): SGHTA, FQGNSA. This CDR3 comprises 15 residues. The CDR3 coding sequence is TGTGCCAGCAGCACCGACGGCGGGAGCGGAGAGACCCAGTACTTC. It translates to CASSTDGGSGETQYF.

The chain carries TRBV6-6 and TRBJ2-3; 7 nucleotides align to TRBD2. V was pared by 7 bases and J by 4 bases, with 8 bases of the junction left unmatched. The CDR3 length is 14 residues. The germline V gene encodes CDR1 MNHNY and CDR2 SVGAGI (reference sequence). The CDR3 spells CASTGRGSADTQYF. The DNA of the CDR3 is TGTGCCAGCACCGGGCGCGGGAGCGCAGATACGCAGTATTTT.

A note on this clonotype: An end of the junction does not agree with germline; a read error may underlie this. V and J are TRBV14 and TRBJ1-2; no clear D gene. CDR3 length equals 14 residues. Germline CDR1 and CDR2: SGHDN and FVKESK. The CDR3 is CASSQDQAGYGFTF. For the CDR3, the DNA is TGTGCCAGCAGCCAAGATCAAGCAGGCTATGGCTTCACCTTC.

The chain combines TRBV10-3 with TRBJ1-1; D uncertain. Trimming pared 8 bases from V and 5 bases from J, leaving 9 bases between. This CDR3 is built from 11 residues. Germline values: CDR1 ENHRY, CDR2 SYGVKD. CDR3 coding DNA: TGTGCCATCCGGGGTGGGACTGAAGCTTTCTTT. It yields the protein CAIRGGTEAFF.

The chain combines TRBV7-6 with TRBJ1-5, with unresolved D. The CDR3 contains 15 residues. The germline CDR1 and CDR2 sequences are SGHVS and FNYEAQ. With 1 base removed from V and 0 bases from J, the gap between germline ends came to 7 bases. This CDR3 is CASSLVSDSNQPQHF. The CDR3 coding sequence is TGTGCCAGCAGCTTAGTCAGTGATAGCAATCAGCCCCAGCATTTT. The full variable domain, in which reference TRBV7-6 and TRBJ1-5 provide the parts outside the CDR3, is GAGVSQSPRYKVTKRGQDVALRCDPISGHVSLYWYRQALGQGPEFLTYFNYEAQQDKSGLPNDRFSAERPEGSISTLTIQRTEQRDSAMYRCASSLVSDSNQPQHFGDGTRLSIL.

As regards this clonotype: This could be a read error, since a much larger clone is one nucleotide away. The chain combines TRBV12-3 or TRBV12-4 with TRBJ2-4, with 8 bases that match TRBD2. The DNA matches TRBJ2-7 better at its end, which makes the J call doubtful. The CDR3 sequence is 14 residues long. In DNA, the CDR3 is TGTGCCAGCAGGCCTCCAGCGGGAGAGTACGAGCAGTACTTC. Protein: CASRPPAGEYEQYF.

The chain uses TRBV15 and TRBJ1-6, with 10 nucleotides matching TRBD1. Germline-derived CDR1 and CDR2 are LNHNV and YYDKDF (reference sequence). The CDR3 sequence is 17 residues long. The V and J ends lost 2 bases and 5 bases, in that order; junction bases with no gene match: 6. CDR3 region: CATSRRTGGPNNSPLHF. The CDR3, as DNA: TGTGCCACCAGCAGAAGGACAGGGGGACCGAATAATTCACCCCTCCACTTT.

J is TRBJ2-7 and V is TRBV5-1, with no clear D. CDR3 length equals 12 residues. Trimming removed 4 bases at V and 6 bases at J, with 11 bases between. The germline V gene has CDR1 SGHRS and CDR2 YFSETQ. The CDR3 DNA reads as TGCGCCAGCAGCGCCAGGACGGGCGAGCAGTACTTC. Translating it yields CASSARTGEQYF.

J is TRBJ2-5 and V is TRBV24-1; TRBD1 or TRBD2 may be the D gene (5 bases each). The CDR3 loop spans 16 amino acids. The germline gives CDR1 KGHDR, CDR2 SFDVKD. With 3 bases removed from V and 5 bases from J, the gap between germline ends came to 18 bases. CDR3 residues: CATSDRVSEGWETQYF. In DNA, the CDR3 is TGTGCCACCAGTGATAGGGTTAGCGAGGGGTGGGAGACCCAGTACTTC.